This T cell receptor beta chain was identified during a study of blood T cells in healthy people across ages (dated by TCRdb to about 2015). With respect to the entire study: In model experiments, template switching captured roughly one uniquely barcoded TCR beta cDNA molecule for every two T cells. To avoid experimental bias, donors of different ages were distributed randomly across sequencing lanes. The donors were divided into four age groups: young (average approximately 15 years), middle-aged (approximately 42), aged (about 61) and long-lived (roughly 82). To track age-related changes in TCR beta repertoire diversity, the study relied on deep sequencing normalized with unique cDNA molecular identifiers. The study analyzed two additional independent replicas of 1 million unique cDNA reads from the same blood draw for two donors, one aged 18 to 29 and one aged 80 or older. Paper-wide results and their limitations: A strong correlation was found between observed TCR beta diversity and the percentage of naive T cells measured by flow cytometry. Total diversity estimates from one million sequenced T cells were considered lower bounds and underestimates. Observed TCR beta diversity per million T cells fell roughly linearly with age, and a significant reduction was already apparent by age approximately 40. Because profiling used bulk unsorted PBMCs, naive and antigen-experienced compartments could not be compared conclusively. The long-lived group showed more naive CD4+ T cells, fewer expanded clones and increased TCR diversity than the aged group, suggesting age selection. Because the CMV infection status of the donors was unknown, age-related changes in expanded clonotypes may potentially have been confounded.

As concerns this clonotype: Its antigen has not been determined. It has no much larger one-base neighbor in the sample; base qualities were not kept.

From the cysteine through the phenylalanine, the CDR3 covers 15 amino acids. Only the CDR3 DNA is retained, 45 bases long and in frame from the first base. The V end loses 4 bases and the J end loses 2 bases, and a stretch of 10 bases separates them. Taken from the germline V gene, the CDR1 and CDR2 loops are SGHRS and YFSETQ. The library was obtained by 5' RACE. Instrument used: Illumina HiSeq 2500. A second about 7 to 12 cycle PCR used a sample-barcoded 5' primer and a J-beta primer mix. A template-switch 5' adaptor carrying 12 random nucleotides introduced a unique molecular identifier onto each TCR beta cDNA molecule. Each sample yielded at least 3 million CDR3-containing paired-end reads. First-strand cDNA synthesis was performed from all RNA using the Mint cDNA synthesis kit, with priming by a TRBC-specific oligonucleotide. Following uracil-DNA glycosylase treatment, a first 18-cycle PCR with universal primers M1SS and BC2_uni_R was performed on all cDNA. The paper's processing steps were these. For normalization, 1 million high-quality reads were randomly selected from each sample, with every read carrying a distinct molecular identifier. Reads sharing molecular identifiers were discarded rather than binned into consensus sequences. MiTCR, set to a Q25 quality threshold and the strictest error-elimination algorithm, was used for CDR3 identification, clonotype clustering and error correction. Lower-bound total TCR beta diversity was estimated with a nonparametric unseen species model using Euler transformation. TCRdb reanalyzed the raw reads on its own, using fastp at Q25 for trimming and MiXCR for clone calling, and kept in-frame beta chains. Entries that share a CDR3 protein sequence are merged under the most common genes and DNA. The V and J calls reflect TCRdb's pipeline rather than the authors' work. This sample is represented by some 800,000 distinct CDR3 sequences; under 45% of them were singletons. Roughly 18% of the sample belongs to the ten largest clones.

Systemically healthy Caucasian individuals from Russia, some 38 in total and aged about 6 to 95 years, were included as donors. Each donor gave 8 to 10 milliliters of peripheral blood, drawn into EDTA-treated Vacutainer tubes. PBMCs were isolated by Ficoll-Paque density-gradient centrifugation, with at least 7 million obtained per sample. Total RNA, at least 6 micrograms per sample, was extracted from PBMCs with Trizol reagent. For every donor, flow cytometry on a PBMC aliquot measured the percentage of naive CD45RAhigh/CD27high T cells. The source material was blood. The origin of this receptor is a man in his sixties in good health. Recombination joined TRBV5-1 with TRBJ2-6, with no confidently assigned D gene. The nucleotides read TGCGCCAGCAGCCGCGTATCGACTGGGGCCAACGTCCTGACTTTC. This encodes CASSRVSTGANVLTF.